These 9 T cell receptor beta chains were sequenced from one sample in a study of spatial heterogeneity in lung cancer. This sample's time point: sample taken at primary tumor resection. TCRdb reprocessed the 5' RACE reads with MiXCR, giving one entry per CDR3 protein. The sample includes 40,000 to 55,000 distinct CDR3 sequences, roughly 13% of them seen just once. The source was PBMCs, collected at surgery. Every receptor here comes from a male donor with early-stage non-small cell lung cancer.

This clonotype has just a few counts. V and J are TRBV7-9 and TRBJ2-5; D gene ambiguous. V lost 6 bases to trimming and J lost 1 base, with 12 bases between them. This CDR3 comprises 14 residues. In germline, CDR1 is SEHNR, CDR2 FQNEAQ (reference sequence). CDR3 loop: CASRPRATQETQYF. The CDR3 coding sequence is TGTGCCAGCAGACCCCGAGCGACCCAAGAGACCCAGTACTTC.

The CDR3 DNA sequence: TGTGCCAGCAGCGGGACAGGGGTGGCAGATACGCAGTATTTT. Translated: CASSGTGVADTQYF. This sequence joins TRBV2 and TRBJ2-3; 10 bases agree with TRBD1. The CDR3 is 14 residues long. In germline, CDR1 is SNHLY, CDR2 FYNNEI. V lost 6 bases to trimming and J lost 4 bases; unmatched junction nucleotides: 4.

There are a few counts of this clonotype. CDR3 sequence: CSVESSGALGQFF. CDR3 sequence (DNA): TGCAGCGTTGAGAGTAGCGGGGCCCTTGGGCAGTTCTTC. This chain joins TRBV29-1 and TRBJ2-1; 8 nucleotides match TRBD2. The V gene's germline CDR1 is SQVTM and CDR2 ANQGSEA. CDR3 length: 13 amino acids. The J segment lost 12 bases and the V segment lost 3 bases, leaving 10 bases of the junction unmatched.

This chain connects TRBV10-3 to TRBJ2-7; no clear D gene. The ends were cut back, 2 bases at V and 5 bases at J, with 10 bases in the middle. The germline CDR1 and CDR2 sequences are ENHRY and SYGVKD. The length of the CDR3 is 13 residues. CDR3 amino acids: CAISEGIGNEQYF. The CDR3 nucleotides are TGTGCCATCAGTGAGGGGATTGGAAACGAGCAGTACTTC.

This clonotype was observed a handful of times. CDR3 region: CASSFSRSDTQYF. As DNA, the CDR3 is TGTGCCAGCAGTTTCTCGAGGTCAGATACGCAGTATTTT. This rearrangement joins TRBV2 to TRBJ2-3, with D unclear. V was cut by 5 bases and J by 4 bases, with 10 bases left in between. CDR1 is SNHLY and CDR2 is FYNNEI in the germline V gene. The CDR3 contains 13 residues.

This clonotype was seen a handful of times. The junction and the germline gene differ at one end; a read error may be behind it. The chain employs TRBV12-3 or TRBV12-4 and TRBJ2-1; 8 nucleotides agree with TRBD1. This CDR3 spans 12 amino acids. CDR3 protein: CASSLDRGSKFF. For the CDR3, the DNA is TGTGCCAGCAGCTTAGACAGGGGCTCGAAGTTCTTC.

This clonotype was recorded many times. CDR3 loop: CASSGEFNQPQHF. CDR3 coding DNA: TGTGCCAGCAGTGGGGAGTTCAATCAGCCCCAGCATTTT. The rearrangement links TRBV27 to TRBJ1-5, with D uncertain. CDR3 length: 13 residues. CDR1 is MNHEY and CDR2 is SMNVEV in the germline V gene (reference sequence). V lost 5 bases to trimming and J lost 3 bases, with 8 bases between them.

This clonotype appeared many times. V is TRBV20-1 and J is TRBJ2-4; D is uncertain. V dropped 7 bases and J dropped 0 bases, with 16 bases sitting between them. Per the germline V gene, CDR1 is DFQATT and CDR2 is SNEGSKA (reference sequence). There are 15 residues in the CDR3. CDR3 in amino acids: CSGSENPLAKNIQYF. Written as DNA, the CDR3 is TGCAGTGGGTCCGAAAACCCCCTAGCCAAAAACATTCAGTACTTC.

This clonotype was seen many times. The CDR3 sequence: CASSQPGPRVTEAFF. CDR3 DNA: TGCGCCAGCAGCCAGCCCGGGCCCAGGGTTACTGAAGCTTTCTTT. V and J are TRBV4-1 and TRBJ1-1; TRBD1 might be the D (5 bases). CDR1 MGHRA and CDR2 YSYEKL come from the germline V gene. Trimming removed 3 bases from V and 5 bases from J, with 16 bases in between. This CDR3 has 15 residues.